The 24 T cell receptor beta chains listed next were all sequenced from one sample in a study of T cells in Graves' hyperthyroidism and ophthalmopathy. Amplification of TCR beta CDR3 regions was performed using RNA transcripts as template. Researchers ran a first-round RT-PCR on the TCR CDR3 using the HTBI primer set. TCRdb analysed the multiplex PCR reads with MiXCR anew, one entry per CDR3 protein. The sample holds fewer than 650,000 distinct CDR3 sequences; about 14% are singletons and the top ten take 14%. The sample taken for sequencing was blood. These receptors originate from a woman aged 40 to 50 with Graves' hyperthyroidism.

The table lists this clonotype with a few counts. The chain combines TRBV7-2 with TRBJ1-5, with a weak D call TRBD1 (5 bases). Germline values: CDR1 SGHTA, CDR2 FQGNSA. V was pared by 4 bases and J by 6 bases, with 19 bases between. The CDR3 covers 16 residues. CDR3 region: CASSSVSGRQGQPQHF. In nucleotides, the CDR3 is TGTGCCAGCAGCTCCGTCTCCGGTAGGCAGGGTCAGCCCCAGCATTTT.

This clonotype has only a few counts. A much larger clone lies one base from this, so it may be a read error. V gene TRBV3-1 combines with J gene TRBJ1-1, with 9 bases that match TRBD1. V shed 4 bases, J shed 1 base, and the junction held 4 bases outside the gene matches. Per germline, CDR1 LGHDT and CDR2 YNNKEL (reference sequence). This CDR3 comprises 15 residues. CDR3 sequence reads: CASSLMTGGNTEAFF. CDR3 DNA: TGTGCCAGCAGCCTTATGACAGGGGGGAACACTGAAGCTTTCTTT.

The CDR3 region has the DNA TGTGCCAGCAGTGAGAGGGGGCGGACTAATGAAAAACTGTTTTTT. It encodes CASSERGRTNEKLFF. The V and J genes are TRBV2 and TRBJ1-4, with 7 positions matching TRBD1. Germline CDR1 is SNHLY and CDR2 is FYNNEI. The CDR3 loop spans 15 amino acids. The junction had 3 bases not matched to a gene; V was cut back by 3 bases and J by 2 bases.

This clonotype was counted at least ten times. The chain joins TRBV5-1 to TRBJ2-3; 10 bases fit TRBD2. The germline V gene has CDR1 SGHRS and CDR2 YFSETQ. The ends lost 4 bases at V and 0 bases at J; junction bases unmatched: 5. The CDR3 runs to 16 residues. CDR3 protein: CASSPRTSGSTDTQYF. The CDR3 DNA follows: TGCGCCAGCAGCCCAAGGACTAGCGGTAGCACAGATACGCAGTATTTT.

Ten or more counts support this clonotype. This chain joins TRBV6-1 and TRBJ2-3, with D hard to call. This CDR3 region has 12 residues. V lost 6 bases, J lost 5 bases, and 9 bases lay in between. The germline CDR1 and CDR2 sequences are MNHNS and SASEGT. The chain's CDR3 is CASRTVGDTQYF. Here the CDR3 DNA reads TGTGCCAGCAGGACGGTCGGAGATACGCAGTATTTT.

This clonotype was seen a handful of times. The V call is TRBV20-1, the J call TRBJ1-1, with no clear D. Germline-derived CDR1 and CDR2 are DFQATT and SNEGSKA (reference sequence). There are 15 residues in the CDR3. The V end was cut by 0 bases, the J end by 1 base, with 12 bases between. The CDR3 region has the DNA TGCAGTGCTAGAGATCCCGGCAGTGGGAACACTGAAGCTTTCTTT. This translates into CSARDPGSGNTEAFF.

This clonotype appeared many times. For the CDR3, the DNA is TGTGCCAGCAGTGCGAGCCGTACGTCAGTCAGGGGAAGCAATCAGCCCCAGCATTTT. This codes for CASSASRTSVRGSNQPQHF. This chain links TRBV27 with TRBJ1-5; TRBD1 might be the D (6 bases). Trimming stripped 5 bases from V and 1 base from J, with 24 bases between. CDR1 MNHEY and CDR2 SMNVEV come from the germline V gene (reference sequence). The CDR3 length is 19 residues.

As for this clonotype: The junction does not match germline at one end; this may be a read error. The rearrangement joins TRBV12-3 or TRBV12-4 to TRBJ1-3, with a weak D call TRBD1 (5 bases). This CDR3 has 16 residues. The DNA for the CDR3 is TGTGCCAGCAGATTAGATAGTGGGGGATCGGGAAACACCATATATTTT. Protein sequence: CASRLDSGGSGNTIYF.

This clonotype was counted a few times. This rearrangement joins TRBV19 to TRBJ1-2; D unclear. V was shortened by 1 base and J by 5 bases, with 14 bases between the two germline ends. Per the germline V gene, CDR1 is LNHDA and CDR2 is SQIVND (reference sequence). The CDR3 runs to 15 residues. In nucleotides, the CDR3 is TGTGCCAGTAGTATAGGACGGTCCGGCGTGTATGGCTACACCTTC. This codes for CASSIGRSGVYGYTF.

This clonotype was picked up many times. The CDR3 DNA follows: TGCAGTGCTAGCATGCGACTGGGACCGAATTACAATGAGCAGTTCTTC. The encoded protein is CSASMRLGPNYNEQFF. This chain links TRBV20-1 with TRBJ2-1, with D tentatively TRBD1 or TRBD2 (5 bases each). With 3 bases removed from V and 4 bases from J, the gap between germline ends came to 19 bases. Germline loops: CDR1 DFQATT, CDR2 SNEGSKA (reference sequence). The CDR3 totals 16 residues.

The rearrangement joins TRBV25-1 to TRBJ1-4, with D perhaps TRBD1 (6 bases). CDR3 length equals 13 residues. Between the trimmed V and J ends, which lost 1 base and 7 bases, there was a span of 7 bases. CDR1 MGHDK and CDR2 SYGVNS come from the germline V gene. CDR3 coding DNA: TGTGCCAGCAGTGAATCAGGGGCTGAAAAACTGTTTTTT. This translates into CASSESGAEKLFF.

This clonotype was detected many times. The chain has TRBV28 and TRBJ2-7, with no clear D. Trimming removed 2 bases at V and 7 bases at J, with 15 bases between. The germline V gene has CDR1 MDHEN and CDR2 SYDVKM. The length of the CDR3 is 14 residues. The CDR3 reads CASSLLPRGGEQYF. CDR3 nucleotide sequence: TGTGCCAGCAGTTTACTCCCTCGCGGTGGAGAGCAGTACTTC.

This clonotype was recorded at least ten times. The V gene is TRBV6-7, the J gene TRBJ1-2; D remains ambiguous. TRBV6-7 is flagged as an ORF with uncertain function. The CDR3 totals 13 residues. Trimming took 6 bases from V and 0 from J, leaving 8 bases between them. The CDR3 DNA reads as TGTGCCAGCAGCCAGCAAGCTAACTATGGCTACACCTTC. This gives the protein CASSQQANYGYTF.

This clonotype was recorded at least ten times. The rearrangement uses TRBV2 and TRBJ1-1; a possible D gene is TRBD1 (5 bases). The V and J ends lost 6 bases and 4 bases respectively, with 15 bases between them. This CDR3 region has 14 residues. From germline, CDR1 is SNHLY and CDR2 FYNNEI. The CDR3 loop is CASRLQAPGTEAFF. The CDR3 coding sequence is TGTGCCAGCAGGTTACAGGCCCCGGGCACTGAAGCTTTCTTT.

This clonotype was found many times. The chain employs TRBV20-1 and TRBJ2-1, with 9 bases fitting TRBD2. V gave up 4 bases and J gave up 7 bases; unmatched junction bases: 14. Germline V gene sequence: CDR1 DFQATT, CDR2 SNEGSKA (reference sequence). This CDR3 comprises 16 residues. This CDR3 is CSATPILAGIWNEQFF. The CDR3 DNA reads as TGCAGTGCTACCCCCATTCTAGCGGGAATCTGGAATGAGCAGTTCTTC.

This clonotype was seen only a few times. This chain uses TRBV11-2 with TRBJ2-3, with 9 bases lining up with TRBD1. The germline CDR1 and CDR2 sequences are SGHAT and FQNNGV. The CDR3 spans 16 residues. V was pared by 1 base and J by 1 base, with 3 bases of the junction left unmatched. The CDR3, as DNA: TGTGCCAGCAGCTTAGGGCGGACAGGGGGCACAGATACGCAGTATTTT. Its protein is CASSLGRTGGTDTQYF.

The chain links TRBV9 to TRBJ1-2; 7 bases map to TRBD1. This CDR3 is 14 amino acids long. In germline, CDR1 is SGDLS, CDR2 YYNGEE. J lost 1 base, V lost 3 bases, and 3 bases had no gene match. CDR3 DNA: TGTGCCAGCAGCGGAACAGGGGTTAACTATGGCTACACCTTC. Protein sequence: CASSGTGVNYGYTF.

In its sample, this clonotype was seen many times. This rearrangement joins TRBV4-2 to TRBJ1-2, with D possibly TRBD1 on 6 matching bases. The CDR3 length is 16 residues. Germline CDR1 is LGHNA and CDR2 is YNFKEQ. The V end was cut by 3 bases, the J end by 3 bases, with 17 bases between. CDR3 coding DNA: TGTGCCAGCAGCCAGGATCCTGGACGGACAGACTATGGCTACACCTTC. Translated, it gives CASSQDPGRTDYGYTF.

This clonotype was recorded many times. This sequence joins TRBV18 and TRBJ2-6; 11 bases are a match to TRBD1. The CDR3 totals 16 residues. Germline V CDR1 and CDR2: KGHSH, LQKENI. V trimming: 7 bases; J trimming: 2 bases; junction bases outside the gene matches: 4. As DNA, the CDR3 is TGTGCCAGCTACGGACAGGGGGCGCCTGGGGCCAACGTCCTGACTTTC. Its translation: CASYGQGAPGANVLTF.

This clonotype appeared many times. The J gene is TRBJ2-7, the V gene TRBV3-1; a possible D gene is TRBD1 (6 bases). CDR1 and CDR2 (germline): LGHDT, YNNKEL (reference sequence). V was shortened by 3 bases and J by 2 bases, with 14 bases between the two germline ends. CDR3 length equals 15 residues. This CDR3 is CASSHPGTPTYEQYF. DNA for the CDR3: TGTGCCAGCAGCCATCCCGGGACACCTACCTACGAGCAGTACTTC.

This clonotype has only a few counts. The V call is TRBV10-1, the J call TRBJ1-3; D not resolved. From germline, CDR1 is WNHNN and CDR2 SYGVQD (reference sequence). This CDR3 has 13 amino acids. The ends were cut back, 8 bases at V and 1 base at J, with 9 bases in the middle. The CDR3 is CASAPASGNTIYF. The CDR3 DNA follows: TGCGCCAGCGCCCCAGCTTCTGGAAACACCATATATTTT.

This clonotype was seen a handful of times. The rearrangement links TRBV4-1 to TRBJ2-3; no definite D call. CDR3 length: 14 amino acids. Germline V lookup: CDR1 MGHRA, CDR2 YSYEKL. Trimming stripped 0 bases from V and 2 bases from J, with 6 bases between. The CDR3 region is CASSQESHTDTQYF. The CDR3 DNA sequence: TGCGCCAGCAGCCAAGAATCCCACACAGATACGCAGTATTTT.

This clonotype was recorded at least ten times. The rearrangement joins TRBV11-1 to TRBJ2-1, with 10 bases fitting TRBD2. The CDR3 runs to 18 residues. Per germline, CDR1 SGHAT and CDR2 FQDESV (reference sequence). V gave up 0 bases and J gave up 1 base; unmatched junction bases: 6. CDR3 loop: CASSLASGRALSYNEQFF. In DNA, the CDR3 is TGTGCCAGCAGCTTAGCCAGCGGGAGGGCTCTGTCCTACAATGAGCAGTTCTTC.

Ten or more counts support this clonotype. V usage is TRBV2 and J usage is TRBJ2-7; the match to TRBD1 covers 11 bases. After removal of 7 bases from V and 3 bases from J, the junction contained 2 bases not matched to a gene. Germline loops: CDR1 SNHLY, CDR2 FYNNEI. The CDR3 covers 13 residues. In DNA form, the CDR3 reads TGTGCCAGCAAAGGGACAGGGGGCTACGAGCAGTACTTC. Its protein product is CASKGTGGYEQYF.